This T cell receptor (beta chain) originates from a study of neurological immune-mediated disorders. 5'RACE with 10-nucleotide random UMIs produced the cDNA. Over 180 million TCR-beta sequences (from 15-18 subjects) were yielded by each sequencing run. One entry per CDR3 protein, called by TCRdb with MiXCR from the 5' RACE reads. The repertoire holds 50,000 to 75,000 distinct CDR3 sequences, with about 13% as singletons. Germline assignment: CDR1 SEHNR and CDR2 FQNEAQ (reference sequence). The CDR3 extends over 14 amino acids. The V end lost 3 bases, the J end lost 5 bases, and 13 bases lay between the germline ends. Stored at -80 C, 2 million PBMCs were the source of the unsorted libraries.

This TCR was recovered from a woman aged 60-75 years with HTLV-1-associated myelopathy (HAM/TSP). Sequenced material: PBMCs. The chain is built from TRBV7-9 and TRBJ2-5; maybe TRBD1 (6 bases). The CDR3 coding sequence is TGTGCCAGCAGCTTCCCGGCAGGGGAGGAGACCCAGTACTTC. It codes for CASSFPAGEETQYF.